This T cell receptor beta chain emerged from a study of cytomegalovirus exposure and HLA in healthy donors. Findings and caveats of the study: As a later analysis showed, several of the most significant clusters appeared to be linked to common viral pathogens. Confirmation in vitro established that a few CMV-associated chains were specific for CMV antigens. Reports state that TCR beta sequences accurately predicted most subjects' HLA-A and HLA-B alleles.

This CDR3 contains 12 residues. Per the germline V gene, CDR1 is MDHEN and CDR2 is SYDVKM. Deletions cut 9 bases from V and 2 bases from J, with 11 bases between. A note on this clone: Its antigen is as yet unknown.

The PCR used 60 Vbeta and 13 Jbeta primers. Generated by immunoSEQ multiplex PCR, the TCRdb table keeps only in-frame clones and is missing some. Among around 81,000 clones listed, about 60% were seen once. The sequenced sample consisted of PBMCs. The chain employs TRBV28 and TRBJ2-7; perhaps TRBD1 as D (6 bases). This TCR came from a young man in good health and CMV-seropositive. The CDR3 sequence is CARWTETYEQYF. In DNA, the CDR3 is TGTGCCAGGTGGACAGAGACCTACGAGCAGTACTTC.